This TCR beta chain is from a study of T and B cells in COVID-19 patients. Across the study: Blood was sampled from COVID-19 patients who were either actively infected or recovered.

Study-wide points: Symptomatic-phase blood samples from mildly ill patients and early samples from severe cases were scarce. There were 2,000 to 2,500 TCR clusters exclusive to the recovered cohort, approximately 34 with low generation probability.

This CDR3 spans 15 amino acids. The V and J ends lost 3 bases and 5 bases respectively, with 13 bases between them. In germline, CDR1 is KGHSH, CDR2 LQKENI. BIOMED2 TRB-A/B primer pools were used in multiplex TRB PCR. Each CDR3 protein gets one entry after TCRdb re-called the multiplex PCR reads with MiXCR. The table lists thousands of distinct CDR3 sequences, more than 25% of them singletons. TRB was amplified from around 250-500 ng of blood genomic DNA. This clonotype was observed many times. The antigen is unknown. The sample consisted of blood. The receptor was derived from a human donor with active COVID-19. The chain uses TRBV18 and TRBJ1-4, with D maybe TRBD1 (5 bases). CDR3 in amino acids: CASSPLQGNNEKLFF. The DNA of the CDR3 is TGTGCCAGCTCACCTCTCCAGGGAAACAATGAAAAACTGTTTTTT.